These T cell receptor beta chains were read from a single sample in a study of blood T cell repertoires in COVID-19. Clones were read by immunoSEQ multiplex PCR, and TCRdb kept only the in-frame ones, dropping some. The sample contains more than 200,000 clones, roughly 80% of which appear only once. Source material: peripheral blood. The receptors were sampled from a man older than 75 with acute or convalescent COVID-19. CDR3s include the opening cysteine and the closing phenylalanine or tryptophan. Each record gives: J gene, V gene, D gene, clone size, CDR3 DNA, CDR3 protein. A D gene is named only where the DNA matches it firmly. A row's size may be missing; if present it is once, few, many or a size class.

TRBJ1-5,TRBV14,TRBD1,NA,TGTGCCAGCACCTTGACAGGGAATCAGCCCCAGCATTTT,CASTLTGNQPQHF
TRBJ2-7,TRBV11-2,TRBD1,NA,TGTGCCAGCAGCTTAGCGCCCGGGACAGGGAGTGAGCAGTACTTC,CASSLAPGTGSEQYF
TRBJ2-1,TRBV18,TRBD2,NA,TGTGCCAGCTCAGGGCGGACTAGCGGGAGGGCCAGCAATGAGCAGTTCTTC,CASSGRTSGRASNEQFF
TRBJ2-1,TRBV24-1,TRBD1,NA,TGTGCCACCAGACCACGAGGGGCACAGGGGAATGAGCAGTTCTTC,CATRPRGAQGNEQFF
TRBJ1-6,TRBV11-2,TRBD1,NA,TGTGCCAGCAGCACCGCCGGGACAGGACTATCACCCCTCCACTTT,CASSTAGTGLSPLHF
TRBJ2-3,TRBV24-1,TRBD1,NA,TGTGCCACCAGTGATTTGCGGACAGGTCGTACAGATACGCAGTATTTT,CATSDLRTGRTDTQYF
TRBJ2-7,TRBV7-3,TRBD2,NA,TGTGCCAGCAGACCCACCGGGACTAGCGGTATCTACGAGCAGTACTTC,CASRPTGTSGIYEQYF
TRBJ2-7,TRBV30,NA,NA,TGTGCCTGGAGTGCGAAGGGGGCCTACGAGCAGTACTTC,CAWSAKGAYEQYF
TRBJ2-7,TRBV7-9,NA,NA,TGTGCCAGCAGCTCCCAGGGATTCTCCTACGAGCAGTACTTC,CASSSQGFSYEQYF
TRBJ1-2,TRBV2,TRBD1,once,TGTGCCAGCAGGATGGGGAAGGGGGCCTATGGCTACACCTTC,CASRMGKGAYGYTF
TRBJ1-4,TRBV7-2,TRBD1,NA,TGTGCCAGCAGCTTATTACAGGGGAATGAAAAACTGTTTTTT,CASSLLQGNEKLFF
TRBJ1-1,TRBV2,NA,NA,TGTGCCAGCCGTGGGGGCGCCTACAACACTGAAGCTTTCTTT,CASRGGAYNTEAFF
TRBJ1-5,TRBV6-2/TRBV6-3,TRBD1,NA,TGTGCCAGCAGTTACGACAGGGCTCAGCCCCAGCATTTT,CASSYDRAQPQHF
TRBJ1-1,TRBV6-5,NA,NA,TGTGCCAGCGGGGGGGAGGCCGGGCCACCGAGTGAAGCTTTCTTT,CASGGEAGPPSEAFF
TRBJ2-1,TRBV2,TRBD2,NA,TGTGCCAGCAGCGGACTAGCGGCCACGATTCGAGGTGAGCAGTTCTTC,CASSGLAATIRGEQFF
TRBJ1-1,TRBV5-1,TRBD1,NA,TGCGCCAGCAGCTTTACAGGGGGCCGGTTGACGACTGAAGCTTTCTTT,CASSFTGGRLTTEAFF
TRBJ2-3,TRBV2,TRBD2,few,TGTGCCAGCTCGGGACTAGCGGGGGGGCCAGGAAGCACAGATACGCAGTATTTT,CASSGLAGGPGSTDTQYF
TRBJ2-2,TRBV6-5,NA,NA,TGTGCCAGCAGTTACAGCCAGGCAAGAACCGGGGAGCTGTTTTTT,CASSYSQARTGELFF
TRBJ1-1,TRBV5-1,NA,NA,TGCGCCAGCAGCTTGGATCCCCTGGGGGGCACTGAAGCTTTCTTT,CASSLDPLGGTEAFF
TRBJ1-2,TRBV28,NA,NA,TGTGCCAGCAGTTCCCTCTATGGCTACACCTTC,CASSSLYGYTF